These 5 T cell receptor beta chains came from one sample sequenced in a study of OX40 agonist ivuxolimab in advanced cancers. Method: immunoSEQ multiplex PCR; TCRdb's copy keeps in-frame clones and lacks some. The profile covers 65,000 to 85,000 clones, with about nine tenths appearing a single time and approximately 0.2% taken by the ten largest. This material consisted of CD4+ or CD8+ T cells sorted from blood, taken in a trial of the OX40 agonist ivuxolimab. These receptors were taken from an adult with an advanced solid tumor such as melanoma, head and neck, liver or kidney cancer.

In this sample, this clone turned up once. V usage is TRBV29-1 and J usage is TRBJ2-2; no clear D. The V end lost 4 bases, the J end lost 6 bases, and 3 bases lay between the germline ends. Germline loops: CDR1 SQVTM, CDR2 ANQGSEA. This CDR3 contains 10 residues. The CDR3 sequence: CSVGAGELFF. The CDR3 DNA follows: TGCAGCGTTGGTGCCGGGGAGCTGTTTTTT.

This clone was picked up a small number of times. V gene TRBV30 combines with J gene TRBJ1-4; no definite D call. Trimming removed 3 bases from V and 0 bases from J, with 14 bases in between. This CDR3 comprises 16 residues. Germline CDR1 GTSNPN, CDR2 SVGIG (reference sequence). CDR3 in DNA: TGTGCCTGGAGCCAGCCTACGTCGACAACTAATGAAAAACTGTTTTTT. This translates into CAWSQPTSTTNEKLFF.

This chain uses TRBV6-1 with TRBJ2-2; perhaps TRBD1 as D (5 bases). V lost 4 bases, J lost 7 bases, and 7 bases lay in between. Germline V gene sequence: CDR1 MNHNS, CDR2 SASEGT. The CDR3 loop spans 12 amino acids. CDR3 sequence reads: CASSVGHGELFF. CDR3 DNA: TGTGCCAGCAGTGTGGGGCACGGGGAGCTGTTTTTT.

The chain joins TRBV2 to TRBJ2-5; no reliable D call. Germline values: CDR1 SNHLY, CDR2 FYNNEI. V was pared by 3 bases and J by 7 bases, with 15 bases between. The CDR3 consists of 14 residues. CDR3 DNA: TGTGCCAGCAGTGAGGGTCCACCCGCATGGACCCAGTACTTC. This sequence encodes CASSEGPPAWTQYF.

This chain connects TRBV2 to TRBJ1-5; D is unresolved. Germline CDR1 and CDR2: SNHLY and FYNNEI. V shed 2 bases and J shed 5 bases, with 4 bases lying between them. The CDR3 spans 12 residues. CDR3 loop: CASSEQYQPQHF. In DNA, the CDR3 is TGTGCCAGCAGTGAACAATATCAGCCCCAGCATTTT.